The 16 T cell receptor beta chains below come from one sample, sequenced in a study of T cell repertoires in cytomegalovirus infection. TCRdb re-analysed the reads in MiXCR, keeping a single row per CDR3 protein. This table has approximately 750,000 distinct CDR3 sequences, 35% appearing once. Sequencing used PBMCs. The source of these receptors is a human donor in good health (CMV status not recorded). Some clones in this sample may be carry-over from other donors' samples.

The rearrangement joins TRBV28 to TRBJ2-7; 9 bases align to TRBD1. Looked up from germline, CDR1 is MDHEN and CDR2 is SYDVKM. V was clipped by 3 bases and J by 4 bases; unmatched bases: 7. The CDR3 extends over 15 amino acids. The chain's CDR3 is CASSFSGTGYYEQYF. The CDR3 DNA reads TGTGCCAGCAGTTTCTCCGGGACAGGGTATTACGAGCAGTACTTC.

This clonotype is medium-sized by share. DNA of the CDR3: TGTGCCAGCAGAACCTCGGGCGAGCAGTACTTC. Translation gives CASRTSGEQYF. This chain joins TRBV7-2 and TRBJ2-7; D call uncertain. The CDR3 is 11 residues long. The germline gives CDR1 SGHTA, CDR2 FQGNSA. V lost 6 bases and J lost 6, with 9 bases in between. The full variable domain, in which reference TRBV7-2 and TRBJ2-7 provide the parts outside the CDR3, is GAGVSQSPSNKVTEKGKDVELRCDPISGHTALYWYRQSLGQGLEFLIYFQGNSAPDKSGLPSDRFSAERTGGSVSTLTIQRTQQEDSAVYLCASRTSGEQYFGPGTRLTVT.

Remarks on this clonotype: The junction does not match germline at one end; this may be a read error. The rearrangement joins TRBV5-5 to TRBJ1-2, with 7 bases fitting TRBD1. Per the germline V gene, CDR1 is SGHKS and CDR2 is YYEKEE (reference sequence). This CDR3 contains 13 residues. In DNA, the CDR3 is TGTGCCAGCAGCTCGCAGGGGGACTATGGCTACAACTTC. Translation gives CASSSQGDYGYNF.

This clonotype has only a few counts. The CDR3 region has the DNA TGTGCCAGCAGGTCAGGGGGCCCGACCCAGTACTTC. Translated: CASRSGGPTQYF. V usage is TRBV7-9 and J usage is TRBJ2-5; 8 bases fit TRBD1. CDR3 length equals 12 residues. Per the germline V gene, CDR1 is SEHNR and CDR2 is FQNEAQ (reference sequence). V was clipped by 6 bases and J by 7 bases; unmatched bases: 4.

Details on this clonotype: A much larger clone lies one base from this, so it may be a read error. The chain employs TRBV7-2 and TRBJ2-1; 8 bases match TRBD1. Germline V gives CDR1 SGHTA, CDR2 FQGNSA. This CDR3 contains 15 residues. For the CDR3, the DNA is TGTGCCAGCAGCTCCGGACAGGGTCTTTACAATGAGCAGTTATTC. Its protein is CASSSGQGLYNEQLF.

The chain employs TRBV5-6 and TRBJ2-2, with 7 positions matching TRBD2. The CDR3 loop spans 17 amino acids. The junction had 9 bases not matched to a gene; V was cut back by 3 bases and J by 1 base. Germline CDR1 is SGHDT and CDR2 is YYEEEE. The CDR3 DNA reads as TGTGCCAGCAGCTCGGCGAGAGCGGGATTGAACACCGGGGAGCTGTTTTTT. Encoded protein: CASSSARAGLNTGELFF.

The J gene is TRBJ2-7, the V gene TRBV28; D is unresolved. Germline assignment: CDR1 MDHEN and CDR2 SYDVKM. V shed 3 bases and J shed 4 bases, with 7 bases lying between them. The CDR3 runs 12 residues. The CDR3 DNA is TGTGCCAGCAGTTTCTTGGAGTACGAGCAGTACTTC. It translates to CASSFLEYEQYF.

As regards this clonotype: Sequence at one end of the junction differs from germline and may be a read error. The chain has TRBV27 and TRBJ1-3, with no clear D. The CDR3 has 14 residues. Germline CDR1 MNHEY, CDR2 SMNVEV (reference sequence). The CDR3 here is CAISFRRTGNTIYF. CDR3 in DNA: TGTGCCATCAGTTTTAGGAGGACTGGAAACACCATATATTTT.

In the case of this clonotype: A much more abundant neighbour one base away suggests this may be a read error. The chain has TRBV7-2 and TRBJ2-7; a possible D gene is TRBD2 (5 bases). Trimming cost V 5 bases and J 0 bases, with 20 bases left between them. Germline CDR1 SGHTA, CDR2 FQGNSA. The CDR3 extends over 17 amino acids. The CDR3 sequence: CASSVGLGMGSSYEQYF. CDR3 DNA sequence: TGTGCCAGCAGCGTAGGGCTGGGGATGGGGAGCTCCTACGAGCAGTACTTC.

The V gene is TRBV28, the J gene TRBJ2-5; 8 bases line up with TRBD2. After removal of 1 base from V and 2 bases from J, the junction contained 9 bases not matched to a gene. Germline CDR1 MDHEN, CDR2 SYDVKM. The CDR3 runs to 17 residues. This CDR3 is CASSLYGGAPLQETQYF. The CDR3, as DNA: TGTGCCAGCAGTTTATACGGGGGGGCGCCTCTACAAGAGACCCAGTACTTC.

This clonotype has a handful of counts. This chain joins TRBV19 and TRBJ1-2, with D perhaps TRBD1 (6 bases). V lost 3 bases and J lost 2, with 13 bases in between. This CDR3 is built from 15 residues. CDR1 and CDR2 from the germline V gene are LNHDA and SQIVND (reference sequence). CDR3 bases: TGTGCCAGTAGTATGGGGGCTCATCGGAACTATGGCTACACCTTC. Residues: CASSMGAHRNYGYTF.

This rearrangement joins TRBV12-3 or TRBV12-4 to TRBJ1-5; D not resolved. CDR3 length equals 15 residues. Trimming pared 0 bases from V and 6 bases from J, leaving 12 bases between. Here the CDR3 reads CASSLAGPGVQPQHF. The CDR3, as DNA: TGTGCCAGCAGTTTAGCTGGGCCCGGGGTTCAGCCCCAGCATTTT.

This clonotype was counted between two and nine times. The rearrangement links TRBV4-1 to TRBJ2-4, with TRBD2 identical over 7 bases. The CDR3 runs 14 residues. Trimming took 2 bases from V and 9 from J; bases not matched to a gene: 7. CDR1 MGHRA and CDR2 YSYEKL come from the germline V gene. The CDR3 DNA is TGCGCCAGCAGCCAACGGACGGGGGGAGGCATTCAGTACTTC. It encodes CASSQRTGGGIQYF.

The chain couples TRBV11-2 to TRBJ2-1; 11 bases agree with TRBD2. Germline CDR1 reads SGHAT; CDR2 reads FQNNGV. CDR3 length: 16 residues. Losses at the gene ends were 7 bases for V and 7 bases for J; bases not matched to a gene: 12. The CDR3 DNA is TGTGCCAGCACGGCGGCCCTAGCGGGAGGATCTAATGAGCAGTTCTTC. This codes for CASTAALAGGSNEQFF.

This clonotype appeared many times. J is TRBJ2-5 and V is TRBV7-8; TRBD1 or TRBD2 may be the D gene (5 bases each). CDR1 and CDR2 from the germline V gene are SGHVS and FQNEAQ. This CDR3 is 17 amino acids long. V lost 4 bases and J lost 4, with 22 bases in between. The CDR3 bases are TGTGCCAGCAGCTCCGCCTCCCCAGGGCTGGCGGGAGAGACCCAGTACTTC. Residues: CASSSASPGLAGETQYF.

The rearrangement uses TRBV20-1 and TRBJ2-2; 11 bases align to TRBD2. The CDR3 covers 14 residues. Germline CDR1 and CDR2: DFQATT and SNEGSKA (reference sequence). With 0 bases clipped from V and 7 bases from J, the junction kept 1 base outside the gene matches. The CDR3 DNA is TGCAGTGCTAGAGATCTAGCGGGAGGCGGGGAGCTGTTTTTT. This gives the protein CSARDLAGGGELFF.